This T cell receptor beta chain comes out of a study of T cell responses to AZD1222 COVID-19 vaccine. Background on the study: Analyses pooled second doses at about 4 or about 12 weeks. Study findings and constraints: Seropositive AZD1222 recipients at baseline numbered only five or six. Donors, mostly white British, included more females; clonal diversity was possibly underestimated.

Sequencing was performed with immunoSEQ multiplex PCR; in TCRdb, only in-frame clones are kept and a portion is missing. The sample comprises under 150,000 clones, 80% to 95% of which are singletons, and around 0.96% rests with the top ten. Germline V gives CDR1 LNHNV, CDR2 YYDKDF (reference sequence). V was pared by 5 bases and J by 2 bases, with 6 bases of the junction left unmatched. The CDR3 is 15 residues long. This clone was seen a single time. Its specificity is unknown. The input for sequencing was peripheral blood, taken on day 0 of AZD1222 vaccination. This receptor was obtained from an adult in good health. The chain recombines TRBV15 with TRBJ1-2; TRBD1 agrees at 9 bases. DNA for the CDR3: TGTGCCACCAGCTCATGGGACAGGGAGAACTATGGCTACACCTTC. It is translated as CATSSWDRENYGYTF.